These 24 T cell receptor beta chains originate from one sample sequenced in a study of T cell responses to AZD1222 COVID-19 vaccine (dated by TCRdb to 2020 to 2022). Receptor libraries were prepared by the immunoSEQ multiplex PCR assay. In TCRdb, the immuneACCESS table is reduced to in-frame sequences with V and J assigned. These tables do not hold every clone; where another copy was compared, an unresolved V gene accounts for under half, and the others remain unexplained. The sample table shows 90,000 to 110,000 clones, and 89% are seen once. About 40% of the sample rests with the top ten. The time point label here, explained by the study, means: about 28 days (+/-7) after the second vaccine dose. The starting material was peripheral blood, obtained 28 days after the second AZD1222 dose. The receptors were gathered from an adult who received the AZD1222 COVID-19 vaccine.

This rearrangement joins TRBV28 to TRBJ2-1, with TRBD2 matching 10 bases. V lost 4 bases, J lost 11 bases, and 11 bases stayed unmatched. The CDR3 is 15 amino acids. Germline V gives CDR1 MDHEN, CDR2 SYDVKM. The CDR3 protein is CASSSSGTSVTQQFF. The CDR3 DNA reads TGTGCCAGCAGTTCGTCCGGGACTAGCGTAACGCAGCAGTTCTTC.

This clone was found once. The chain employs TRBV13 and TRBJ2-7, with 9 bases lining up with TRBD1. J gave up 3 bases and V 4 bases, and 7 bases lay outside the gene matches. This CDR3 is built from 15 residues. Germline V gene data show CDR1 as PRHDT and CDR2 as FYEKMQ (reference sequence). CDR3 amino acids: CASSYRDRAVYEQYF. Here the CDR3 DNA reads TGTGCCAGCAGCTACCGGGACAGGGCGGTCTACGAGCAGTACTTC.

The chain is built from TRBV19 and TRBJ2-3, with TRBD2 matching over 10 bases. Germline assignment: CDR1 LNHDA and CDR2 SQIVND (reference sequence). This CDR3 is built from 17 residues. The trim removed 6 bases at V and 2 bases at J, leaving 11 bases unmatched. Here the CDR3 reads CASRPGLGTSATDTQYF. CDR3 sequence (DNA): TGTGCCAGTAGACCCGGTTTAGGGACTAGCGCCACAGATACGCAGTATTTT.

The rearrangement joins TRBV3-1 (or the pseudogene TRBV3-2) to TRBJ1-2, with 7 bases that match TRBD1. V trimming: 7 bases; J trimming: 2 bases; junction bases outside the gene matches: 7. CDR3 length equals 14 residues. CDR1 LGHDT and CDR2 YNNKEL come from the germline V gene (reference sequence). The CDR3 DNA follows: TGTGCCAGCACCCCTCAGGGACAGAACTATGGCTACACCTTC. Translation: CASTPQGQNYGYTF.

The chain carries TRBV29-1 and TRBJ1-5; D might be TRBD1 (6 bases). Germline CDR1 SQVTM, CDR2 ANQGSEA. The CDR3 is 14 amino acids. Trimming removed 4 bases from V and 2 bases from J, with 12 bases in between. The CDR3 region has the DNA TGCAGCGTTGCGTTGGGGGGCGGCAATCAGCCCCAGCATTTT. Translation: CSVALGGGNQPQHF.

The chain is built from TRBV6-1 and TRBJ2-7, with 8 nucleotides matching TRBD1. V lost 0 bases and J lost 6; bases outside the gene matches: 7. CDR3 size: 15 residues. From germline, CDR1 is MNHNS and CDR2 SASEGT. CDR3 sequence reads: CASSEAGRGLSEQYF. DNA for the CDR3: TGTGCCAGCAGTGAAGCGGGCAGGGGGCTCAGCGAGCAGTACTTC.

This chain links TRBV24-1 with TRBJ2-2; D may be TRBD2 (6 bases). CDR1 is KGHDR, CDR2 SFDVKD, per germline. The CDR3 has 16 amino acids. V lost 0 bases and J lost 4, with 11 bases in between. This CDR3 reads CATSDLYAGSTGELFF. The CDR3 nucleotides read TGTGCCACCAGTGATTTGTACGCGGGAAGCACCGGGGAGCTGTTTTTT.

The sample holds one count of this clone. The chain uses TRBV30 and TRBJ2-1, with TRBD2 matching over 13 bases. The J segment lost 7 bases and the V segment lost 7 bases, leaving 10 bases of the junction unmatched. Germline CDR1 is GTSNPN and CDR2 is SVGIG (reference sequence). CDR3 length equals 15 residues. The CDR3 region is CASKIRTSGRNEQFF. DNA of the CDR3: TGTGCCTCGAAGATTAGGACTAGCGGGAGAAATGAGCAGTTCTTC.

V is TRBV7-8 and J is TRBJ2-3, with D perhaps matching TRBD1 or TRBD2 (5 bases each). The V gene's germline CDR1 is SGHVS and CDR2 FQNEAQ. This CDR3 comprises 15 residues. V was clipped by 4 bases and J by 1 base, with 12 bases between them. The CDR3 DNA is TGTGCCAGCAGCTCGGGGCAGGGTGGCACAGATACGCAGTATTTT. Amino acids: CASSSGQGGTDTQYF.

This chain joins TRBV4-2 and TRBJ2-2; perhaps TRBD2 as D (7 bases). The CDR3 has 17 amino acids. V was clipped by 0 bases and J by 4 bases, with 15 bases between them. Per germline, CDR1 LGHNA and CDR2 YNFKEQ. This chain's CDR3 is CASSQDQVGGRTGELFF. CDR3 sequence (DNA): TGTGCCAGCAGCCAAGATCAGGTCGGGGGGCGCACCGGGGAGCTGTTTTTT.

The chain joins TRBV7-9 to TRBJ1-6, with D possibly matching TRBD1 (5 bases). The CDR3 consists of 14 residues. The V end was cut by 0 bases, the J end by 7 bases, with 7 bases between. Germline V gene sequence: CDR1 SEHNR, CDR2 FQNEAQ (reference sequence). This chain's CDR3 is CASSLATVNSPLHF. The CDR3 coding sequence is TGTGCCAGCAGCTTAGCGACAGTAAATTCACCCCTCCACTTT.

J is TRBJ1-4 and V is TRBV5-1, with D tentatively TRBD1 (6 bases). V dropped 4 bases and J dropped 0 bases, with 10 bases sitting between them. The CDR3 runs to 15 residues. Germline loops: CDR1 SGHRS, CDR2 YFSETQ. CDR3 protein: CASSGSGATNEKLFF. The CDR3 bases are TGCGCCAGCAGCGGATCAGGGGCAACTAATGAAAAACTGTTTTTT.

J is TRBJ2-3 and V is TRBV2; D uncertain. Trimming took off 3 bases at V and 3 bases at J, with 13 bases between the two ends. This CDR3 is built from 15 residues. Germline-derived CDR1 and CDR2 are SNHLY and FYNNEI. The CDR3 region has the DNA TGTGCCAGCAGTGACCAGGCACCGAAAACAGATACGCAGTATTTT. It encodes CASSDQAPKTDTQYF.

This sequence joins TRBV13 and TRBJ1-2; 7 bases fit TRBD1. This CDR3 region has 13 residues. Germline CDR1 and CDR2: PRHDT and FYEKMQ (reference sequence). J lost 2 bases, V lost 3 bases, and 0 bases had no gene match. For the CDR3, the DNA is TGTGCCAGCAGCTTGACAGGGAACTATGGCTACACCTTC. This codes for CASSLTGNYGYTF.

The genes are TRBV4-2 and TRBJ1-4, with D possibly matching TRBD1 (5 bases). Trimming cost V 5 bases and J 7 bases, with 14 bases left between them. Germline lookup yields CDR1 LGHNA and CDR2 YNFKEQ. The CDR3 loop spans 14 amino acids. The CDR3 loop is CASSADRRGEKLFF. DNA of the CDR3: TGTGCCAGCAGCGCCGACAGAAGGGGTGAAAAACTGTTTTTT.

This chain links TRBV7-3 with TRBJ2-2; no clear D. CDR3 length: 12 residues. With 4 bases removed from V and 5 bases from J, the gap between germline ends came to 5 bases. Germline CDR1 is SGHTA and CDR2 is FQGTGA. The DNA of the CDR3 is TGTGCCAGCAGCTCCCCAACCGGGGAGCTGTTTTTT. Translating it yields CASSSPTGELFF. Complete variable domain (other parts from reference TRBV7-3 and TRBJ2-2): GAGVSQTPSNKVTEKGKYVELRCDPISGHTALYWYRQSLGQGPEFLIYFQGTGAADDSGLPNDRFFAVRPEGSVSTLKIQRTERGDSAVYLCASSSPTGELFFGEGSRLTVL.

The chain recombines TRBV4-1 with TRBJ2-7, with 7 bases matching TRBD1. CDR3 length: 15 amino acids. J gave up 0 bases and V 1 base, and 3 bases lay outside the gene matches. Germline CDR1 MGHRA, CDR2 YSYEKL. Here the CDR3 reads CASSQGQGPSYEQYF. CDR3 DNA: TGCGCCAGCAGCCAAGGACAGGGACCCTCCTACGAGCAGTACTTC.

The rearrangement uses TRBV4-1 and TRBJ2-6; D is unclear. Germline assignment: CDR1 MGHRA and CDR2 YSYEKL. This CDR3 has 15 amino acids. V was pared by 6 bases and J by 0 bases, with 9 bases between. The CDR3 spells CASRDANSGANVLTF. The DNA for the CDR3 is TGCGCCAGCAGGGACGCAAACTCTGGGGCCAACGTCCTGACTTTC.

J is TRBJ2-1 and V is TRBV7-9; TRBD2 might be the D (5 bases). The V gene lost 5 bases and the J gene lost 15 bases, with 14 bases spanning the gap. Germline CDR1 reads SEHNR; CDR2 reads FQNEAQ (reference sequence). The CDR3 runs to 11 residues. CDR3 bases: TGTGCCAGCAGCCCCGGAACTAGTCGGTTCTTC. This encodes CASSPGTSRFF.

The rearrangement joins TRBV15 to TRBJ2-2; 11 bases agree with TRBD2. V gave up 1 base and J gave up 6 bases; unmatched junction bases: 4. The CDR3 extends over 16 amino acids. Germline V gene sequence: CDR1 LNHNV, CDR2 YYDKDF (reference sequence). The CDR3 sequence is CATSRVSGRASGELFF. In DNA, the CDR3 is TGTGCCACCAGCAGAGTTAGCGGGAGGGCTTCCGGGGAGCTGTTTTTT.

CDR3 in DNA: TGCAGCGTTGTCGGGGCAGAGGGAGATACGCAGTATTTT. Its protein product is CSVVGAEGDTQYF. V usage is TRBV29-1 and J usage is TRBJ2-3; the D gene could be TRBD1 or TRBD2 (5 bases each). CDR3 length equals 13 residues. Germline-derived CDR1 and CDR2 are SQVTM and ANQGSEA. V was cut by 4 bases and J by 5 bases, with 13 bases left in between.

The rearrangement uses TRBV19 and TRBJ1-1, with D maybe TRBD1 (6 bases). The CDR3 spans 13 residues. Germline V gene lookup returns CDR1 LNHDA and CDR2 SQIVND (reference sequence). V gave up 9 bases and J gave up 8 bases, with 19 bases separating them. The CDR3 protein is CASSDRPEKEAFF. The CDR3 DNA is TGTGCCAGCAGCGACAGGCCAGAAAAAGAAGCTTTCTTT.

The chain carries TRBV5-4 and TRBJ1-2; 7 positions agree with TRBD1. There are 14 residues in the CDR3. Looked up from germline, CDR1 is SGHNT and CDR2 is YYREEE (reference sequence). V shed 4 bases and J 2 bases; nucleotides not matched to a gene: 5. The CDR3 sequence is CASSLSGQNYGYTF. CDR3 coding DNA: TGTGCCAGCAGCCTTTCGGGACAGAACTATGGCTACACCTTC.

This chain joins TRBV9 and TRBJ2-1; TRBD2 aligns across 16 bases. This CDR3 has 20 residues. V was pared by 0 bases and J by 1 base, with 7 bases of the junction left unmatched. Per the germline V gene, CDR1 is SGDLS and CDR2 is YYNGEE. CDR3 sequence (DNA): TGTGCCAGCAGCGTAGGGGGACTAGCGGGAGGGCCTCGATCCTACAATGAGCAGTTCTTC. Protein: CASSVGGLAGGPRSYNEQFF.